This TCR beta chain was identified in a study of CD8 T cells in ankylosing spondylitis. Overall study findings and caveats: The study identified a TCR beta motif of eight highly homologous variants that appeared characteristic of ankylosing spondylitis blood.

Germline V gene sequence: CDR1 SGHTA, CDR2 FQGNSA. The CDR3 has 15 residues. Trimming took 1 base from V and 3 from J, leaving 10 bases between them. Using its own MiXCR run on the 5' RACE reads, TCRdb lists one record per CDR3 protein. The data hold about 200,000 distinct CDR3 sequences, with roughly 6.6% observed a single time. At least ten counts were recorded for this clonotype. Its specificity is not known. Specimen: blood, either unsorted or a sorted T cell fraction (not recorded which). V and J are TRBV7-2 and TRBJ2-4, with D perhaps matching TRBD1 (6 bases). This TCR came from a male donor with ankylosing spondylitis. CDR3 sequence: CASSLGGPDKNIQYF. The CDR3, as DNA: TGTGCCAGCAGCTTAGGGGGGCCCGACAAAAACATTCAGTACTTC.